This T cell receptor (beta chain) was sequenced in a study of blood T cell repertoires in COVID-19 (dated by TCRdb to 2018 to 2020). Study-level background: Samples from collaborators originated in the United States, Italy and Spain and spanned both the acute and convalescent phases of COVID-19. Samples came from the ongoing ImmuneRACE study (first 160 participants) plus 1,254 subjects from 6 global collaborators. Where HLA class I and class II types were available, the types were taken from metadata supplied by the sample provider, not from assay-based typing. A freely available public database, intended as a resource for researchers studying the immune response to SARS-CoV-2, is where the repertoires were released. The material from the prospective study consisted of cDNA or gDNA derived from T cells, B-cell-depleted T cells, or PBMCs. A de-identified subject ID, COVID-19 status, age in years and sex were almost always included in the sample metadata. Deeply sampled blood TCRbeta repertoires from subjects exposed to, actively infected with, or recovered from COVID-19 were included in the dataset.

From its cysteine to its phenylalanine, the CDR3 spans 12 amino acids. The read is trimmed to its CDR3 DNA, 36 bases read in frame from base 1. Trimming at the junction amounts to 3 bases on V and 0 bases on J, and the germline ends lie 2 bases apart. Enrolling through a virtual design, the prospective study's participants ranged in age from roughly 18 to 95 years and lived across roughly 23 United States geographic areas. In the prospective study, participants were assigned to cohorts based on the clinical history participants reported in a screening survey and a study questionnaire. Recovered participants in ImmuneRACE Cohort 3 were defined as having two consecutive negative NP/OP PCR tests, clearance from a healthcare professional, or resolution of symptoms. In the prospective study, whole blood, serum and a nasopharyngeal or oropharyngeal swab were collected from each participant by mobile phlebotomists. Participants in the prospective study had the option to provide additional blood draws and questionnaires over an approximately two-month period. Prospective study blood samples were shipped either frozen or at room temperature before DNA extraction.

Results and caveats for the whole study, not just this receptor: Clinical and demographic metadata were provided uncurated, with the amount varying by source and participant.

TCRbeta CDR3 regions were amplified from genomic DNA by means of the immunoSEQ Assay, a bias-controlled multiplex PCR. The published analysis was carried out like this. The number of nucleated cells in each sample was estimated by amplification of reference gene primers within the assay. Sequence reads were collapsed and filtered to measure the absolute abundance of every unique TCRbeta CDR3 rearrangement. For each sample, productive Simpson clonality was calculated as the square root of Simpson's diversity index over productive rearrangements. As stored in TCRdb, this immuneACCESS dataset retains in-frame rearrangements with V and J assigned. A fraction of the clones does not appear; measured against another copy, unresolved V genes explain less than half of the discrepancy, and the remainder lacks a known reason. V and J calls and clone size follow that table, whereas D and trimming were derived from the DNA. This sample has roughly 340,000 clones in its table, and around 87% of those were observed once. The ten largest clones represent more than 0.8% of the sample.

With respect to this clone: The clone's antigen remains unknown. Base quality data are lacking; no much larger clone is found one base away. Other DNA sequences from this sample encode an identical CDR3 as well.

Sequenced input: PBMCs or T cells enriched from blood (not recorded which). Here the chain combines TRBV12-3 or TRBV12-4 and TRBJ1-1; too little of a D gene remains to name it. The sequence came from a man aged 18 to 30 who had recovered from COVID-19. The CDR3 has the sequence CASSFLNTEAFF. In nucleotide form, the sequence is TGTGCCAGCAGTTTCTTGAACACTGAAGCTTTCTTT.